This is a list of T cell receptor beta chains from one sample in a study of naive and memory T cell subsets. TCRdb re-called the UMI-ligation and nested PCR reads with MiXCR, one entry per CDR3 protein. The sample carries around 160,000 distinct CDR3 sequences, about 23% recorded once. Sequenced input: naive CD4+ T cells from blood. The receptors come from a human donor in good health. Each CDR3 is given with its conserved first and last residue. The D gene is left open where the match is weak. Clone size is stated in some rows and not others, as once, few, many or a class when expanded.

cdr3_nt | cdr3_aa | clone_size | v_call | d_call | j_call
TGCAGTGCTATTAGCGGGGGGAATGAGCAGTTCTTC | CSAISGGNEQFF | NA | TRBV20-1 | TRBD2 | TRBJ2-1
TGTGCCAGCAGTTTTCGGGTTGGCGAGCAGTACTTC | CASSFRVGEQYF | few | TRBV28 | NA | TRBJ2-7
TGTGCCAGCGTACAGGGCCTAGCAGTCAGTTTCTACAATGAGCAGTTCTTC | CASVQGLAVSFYNEQFF | once | TRBV6-2/TRBV6-3 | NA | TRBJ2-1
TGTGCCAGCAGTTTAGACCTGGACACTGAAGCTTTCTTT | CASSLDLDTEAFF | NA | TRBV27 | NA | TRBJ1-1
TGCAGTACGGACAGGGGCGCTTCCCATGAGCAGTTCTTC | CSTDRGASHEQFF | few | TRBV20-1 | TRBD1 | TRBJ2-1
TGTGCCAGTAGTATTAGCGGGGCCTACGAGCAGTACTTC | CASSISGAYEQYF | NA | TRBV19 | TRBD2 | TRBJ2-7
TGCAGCGTTCGGGGGACAGGGGGGGCCACTGAAGCTTTCTTT | CSVRGTGGATEAFF | NA | TRBV29-1 | TRBD1 | TRBJ1-1
TGCGCCAGCAGCCAAGATACTCAGACAGGGGGTAGTGAAAAACTGTTTTTT | CASSQDTQTGGSEKLFF | few | TRBV4-1 | TRBD1 | TRBJ1-4
TGTGCCAGCACAGGTCTAGCGAGCGGCCAAGAGACCCAGTACTTC | CASTGLASGQETQYF | NA | TRBV27 | NA | TRBJ2-5
TGTGCCATCAGTCAAACGATCGGACAGAGCAAGATGACCCAGTACTTC | CAISQTIGQSKMTQYF | NA | TRBV10-3 | NA | TRBJ2-5
TGTGCCACCAGCAGAGGGGCTAGCGGGAGAATTCGCTACGAGCAGTACTTC | CATSRGASGRIRYEQYF | many | TRBV15 | TRBD2 | TRBJ2-7
TGTGCCAGTAGTAAAACAGGGGTCGCCACTGAAGCTTTCTTT | CASSKTGVATEAFF | NA | TRBV19 | TRBD1 | TRBJ1-1
TGCAGTGCTAGGTGGACTGAAGCTTTCTTT | CSARWTEAFF | once | TRBV20-1 | NA | TRBJ1-1
TGTGCCAGTGGACAGGGTTCCAATGAGCAGTTCTTC | CASGQGSNEQFF | many | TRBV5-6 | TRBD1 | TRBJ2-1
TGTGCCAGCGGATCGAGGATAATGAGAGGGGGGCAGTTCTTC | CASGSRIMRGGQFF | few | TRBV7-2 | NA | TRBJ2-1